Listed below are T cell receptor beta chains from one sample, sequenced in a study of metastatic and nonmetastatic thyroid tumors. Using MiXCR, TCRdb reanalyzed the PCR reads. Found here are under 25,000 clones, over 25% of them singletons; the top ten hold approximately 6.1%. The sequenced sample was blood. These receptors came from a female donor with papillary thyroid cancer or a benign thyroid nodule (not recorded which). Some clones in this sample may be carry-over from other donors' samples. Each CDR3 is given with its conserved first and last residue. Each record gives: V gene, D gene, clone size, J gene, CDR3 protein, CDR3 DNA. The D gene is left open where the match is weak. Where a row states a size, it is once, few, many or the class of an expanded clone; other rows omit it.

TRBV2	-	-	TRBJ1-1	CSCGLSMNTEAFF	TGTTCCTGTGGACTGTCTATGAACACTGAAGCTTTCTTT
TRBV29-1	-	many	TRBJ1-2	CSAPSGGAGGYTF	TGCAGCGCTCCTTCCGGGGGCGCGGGGGGCTACACCTTC
TRBV5-6	-	many	TRBJ1-5	CASSLLRDGNQPQHF	TGTGCCAGCAGCTTGCTGCGCGATGGCAATCAGCCCCAGCATTTT
TRBV3-1	-	many	TRBJ2-7	CASSQGMVVEQYF	TGTGCCAGCAGCCAGGGAATGGTGGTCGAGCAGTACTTC
TRBV6-2/TRBV6-3	-	large	TRBJ2-7	CASSYSSSGSYEQYF	TGTGCCAGCAGTTACTCTAGTAGCGGCTCCTACGAGCAGTACTTC
TRBV19	TRBD1	many	TRBJ1-6	CASSIRWGQSESPLHF	TGTGCCAGTAGTATAAGGTGGGGACAGTCGGAATCACCCCTCCACTTT
TRBV4-1	TRBD1	-	TRBJ1-4	CASSQVTGVEKLFF	TGCGCCAGCAGCCAAGTGACAGGGGTGGAAAAACTGTTTTTT
TRBV28	-	medium-sized	TRBJ1-2	CASSLINSNYGYTF	TGTGCCAGCAGTTTAATAAATAGCAACTATGGCTACACCTTC
TRBV27	TRBD1	few	TRBJ1-5	CASSRGLGTDQPQHF	TGTGCCAGCAGCCGTGGACTAGGGACAGATCAGCCCCAGCATTTT
TRBV24-1	TRBD1	medium-sized	TRBJ1-5	CATSTGGEQPQHF	TGTGCCACCAGCACAGGGGGGGAACAGCCCCAGCATTTT
TRBV3-1	-	-	TRBJ1-2	CASSQVSGITSYTF	TGTGCCAGCAGCCAAGTTAGTGGGATCACTAGCTACACCTTC
TRBV6-2/TRBV6-3	-	few	TRBJ1-6	CASSLPADWPLHF	TGTGCCAGCAGTCTCCCAGCCGATTGGCCCCTCCACTTT
TRBV27	-	many	TRBJ2-5	CASSLGPQEYF	TGTGCCAGCAGTTTAGGGCCCCAAGAGTACTTC
TRBV20-1	TRBD1	medium-sized	TRBJ2-3	CSARDPGKGADTQYF	TGCAGTGCTAGAGATCCGGGAAAGGGGGCCGATACGCAGTATTTT
TRBV11-1	TRBD1	few	TRBJ2-7	CASSFTRQGGTEQYF	TGTGCCAGCAGCTTCACTAGACAGGGGGGTACCGAGCAGTACTTC